The clone carrying this TCR beta chain has a handful of counts. Its antigen is currently unknown. This specimen comes from a study of T cells in Graves' hyperthyroidism and ophthalmopathy. Regarding the study as a whole: Ophthalmopathy was distinguished from stable hyperthyroidism by 13 V-J signatures. Blood shared most expanded thyroid clonotypes above 0.001.

Any patient presenting with uncontrolled infection, other autoimmune disease, pregnancy or lactation was left out. Clinical symptoms, serum thyroxine and TRAb, thyroid ultrasound and orbital computed tomography together formed the diagnostic basis. CDR3 size: 12 residues. V was trimmed by 6 bases and J by 4 bases, leaving 8 bases between them. RNA transcripts served as the template for amplifying TCR beta CDR3 regions. Initially, a first-round RT-PCR of the TCR CDR3 employed the HTBI primer set. TCRdb called the multiplex PCR reads again in MiXCR, with one record for every CDR3 protein. The sample carries over 250,000 distinct CDR3 sequences, roughly an eighth recorded once.

The chain joins TRBV12-3 or TRBV12-4 to TRBJ2-3, with unresolved D. The sequence derives from a woman aged 40 to 50 with Graves' ophthalmopathy. The sequenced sample was blood. CDR3 sequence (DNA): TGTGCCAGCAGGTTGCATGCAGATACGCAGTATTTT. It yields the protein CASRLHADTQYF.